The clone carrying this T cell receptor beta chain has more than one count but fewer than ten. The target antigen is unknown. This entry comes from a study of T cell repertoires in cytomegalovirus infection. Study details: Epitope selection comprised recently identified HLA-C-restricted CMV epitopes and well-studied HLA-B-restricted CMV epitopes. Public TCR beta signatures indicated both CMV infection and matching HLA type. General study points: Ex vivo, HLA-C-restricted CMV-specific TCR beta clonotypes prevailed over the rest of the response. The cumulative frequency of public TCR beta families identified carriers of CMV plus the relevant HLA.

TCRdb used MiXCR to reprocess the reads, holding one entry per CDR3 protein. There are 830,000 or so distinct CDR3 sequences in the sample; about 31% occur only once, and roughly 12% lies in the top ten. Trimming took 1 base from V and 4 from J, leaving 15 bases between them. The length of the CDR3 is 15 residues. The germline V gene encodes CDR1 SQVTM and CDR2 ANQGSEA. This chain connects TRBV29-1 to TRBJ2-3; D remains ambiguous. The sequences come from cultured CD8+ T cells from PBMCs, collected from culture after CMV antigen stimulation. This receptor was identified in a human donor in good health (CMV status not recorded). Some clones in this sample may be carry-over from other donors' samples. CDR3 in amino acids: CSVEGLDGRADTQYF. The DNA for the CDR3 is TGCAGCGTTGAAGGACTGGACGGAAGAGCAGATACGCAGTATTTT.